This TCR beta chain was found in a study of Ad26.COV2.S vaccination and SARS-CoV-2 variants. Study as a whole: Ad26.COV2.S was injected intramuscularly once or twice, 56 days apart. Study findings and constraints: The breadth of spike-specific CD8+ and CD4+ T cell responses after vaccination was reportedly substantial.

Clones were read by immunoSEQ multiplex PCR, and TCRdb kept only the in-frame ones, dropping some. The top ten hold about 6.4% of the sample, which has 300,000 to 350,000 clones, about 88% seen once. Treatment given: approximately 18 received Ad26.COV2.S at low or high dose, single or two shots; 5 received placebo; per-sample allocation not given. Day 63 after the first injection of vaccine or placebo was the sampling time. Comments on this clone: Its target is unknown.

CDR1 MDHEN and CDR2 SYDVKM come from the germline V gene. The CDR3 has 16 amino acids. The V end was cut by 3 bases, the J end by 5 bases, with 16 bases between. The TCR was taken from a person between 18 and 59 years old who received the Ad26.COV2.S COVID-19 vaccine or a placebo. The sample in question was peripheral blood, obtained in a trial of Ad26.COV2.S vaccine versus placebo. The chain couples TRBV28 to TRBJ1-4; D uncertain. CDR3 amino acids: CASSLSAPGENEKLFF. Here the CDR3 DNA reads TGTGCCAGCAGTTTGAGTGCGCCGGGAGAGAATGAAAAACTGTTTTTT. The variable domain in full, with the rest retrieved from reference TRBV28 and TRBJ1-4, is DVKVTQSSRYLVKRTGEKVFLECVQDMDHENMFWYRQDPGLGLRLIYFSYDVKMKEKGDIPEGYSVSREKKERFSLILESASTNQTSMYLCASSLSAPGENEKLFFGSGTQLSVL.